Listed here is a single T cell receptor (beta chain). Genomic DNA belonging to each subset was distributed in equal measure over several immunoSEQ plates. This table comes from immunoSEQ multiplex PCR, and its TCRdb copy is limited to in-frame clones, with some not included. The sample lists roughly 300,000 clones; roughly 80% were seen once. This specimen belongs to a study of shared clonotypes between healthy human individuals. Germline CDR1 reads MDHEN; CDR2 reads SYDVKM. V lost 10 bases to trimming and J lost 6 bases, with 14 bases between them. The length of the CDR3 is 12 residues. This chain connects TRBV28 to TRBJ2-3; either TRBD1 or TRBD2 may fit D (6 bases each). Sequencing was performed on memory CD4+ T cells sorted from blood. Documented subset: CD45RA-negative fraction. This TCR came from a man younger than 40 in good health. The CDR3 region has the DNA TGTGCCACCGCGGGGACATTGGATACGCAGTATTTT. Amino acid sequence: CATAGTLDTQYF.